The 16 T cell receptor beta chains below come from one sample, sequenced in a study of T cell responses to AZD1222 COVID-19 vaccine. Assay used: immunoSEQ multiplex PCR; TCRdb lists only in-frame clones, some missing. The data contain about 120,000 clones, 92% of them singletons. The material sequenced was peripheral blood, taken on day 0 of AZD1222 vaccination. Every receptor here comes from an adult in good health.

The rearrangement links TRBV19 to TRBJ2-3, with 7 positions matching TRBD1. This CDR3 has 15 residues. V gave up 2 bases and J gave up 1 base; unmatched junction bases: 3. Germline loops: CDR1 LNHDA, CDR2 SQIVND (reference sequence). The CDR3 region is CASSITGQRTDTQYF. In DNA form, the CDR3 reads TGTGCCAGTAGTATAACGGGACAGCGCACAGATACGCAGTATTTT.

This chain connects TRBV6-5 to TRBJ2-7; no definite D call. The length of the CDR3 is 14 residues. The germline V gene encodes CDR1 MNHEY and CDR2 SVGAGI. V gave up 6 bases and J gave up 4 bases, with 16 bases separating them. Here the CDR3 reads CASSLEIGMYEQYF. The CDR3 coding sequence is TGTGCCAGCAGCTTAGAAATAGGAATGTACGAGCAGTACTTC.

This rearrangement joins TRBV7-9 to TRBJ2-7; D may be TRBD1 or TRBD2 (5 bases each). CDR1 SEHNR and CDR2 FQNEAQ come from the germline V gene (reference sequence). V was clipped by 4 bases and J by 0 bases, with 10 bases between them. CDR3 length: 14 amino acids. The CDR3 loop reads CASSSGPLSYEQYF. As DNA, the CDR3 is TGTGCCAGCAGCTCGGGACCGCTCTCCTACGAGCAGTACTTC. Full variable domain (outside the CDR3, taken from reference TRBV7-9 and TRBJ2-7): DTGVSQNPRHKITKRGQNVTFRCDPISEHNRLYWYRQTLGQGPEFLTYFQNEAQLEKSRLLSDRFSAERPKGSFSTLEIQRTEQGDSAMYLCASSSGPLSYEQYFGPGTRLTVT.

CDR3 in amino acids: CASSNPPGAGNTIYF. For the CDR3, the DNA is TGTGCCAGCAGCAACCCCCCTGGGGCTGGAAACACCATATATTTT. The chain combines TRBV11-2 with TRBJ1-3; D gene ambiguous. Trimming stripped 5 bases from V and 2 bases from J, with 13 bases between. The CDR3 extends over 15 amino acids. Germline V lookup: CDR1 SGHAT, CDR2 FQNNGV.

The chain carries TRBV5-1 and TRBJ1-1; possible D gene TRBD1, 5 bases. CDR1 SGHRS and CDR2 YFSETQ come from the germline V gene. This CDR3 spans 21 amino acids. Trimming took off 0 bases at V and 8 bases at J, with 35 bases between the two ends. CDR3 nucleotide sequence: TGCGCCAGCAGCTTGGGGGGCCCGGCCCTGCGGGGGTCAGAAATAGAACTCGAAGCTTTCTTT. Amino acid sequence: CASSLGGPALRGSEIELEAFF. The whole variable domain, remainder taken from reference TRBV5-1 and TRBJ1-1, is KAGVTQTPRYLIKTRGQQVTLSCSPISGHRSVSWYQQTPGQGLQFLFEYFSETQRNKGNFPGRFSGRQFSNSRSEMNVSTLELGDSALYLCASSLGGPALRGSEIELEAFFGQGTRLTVV.

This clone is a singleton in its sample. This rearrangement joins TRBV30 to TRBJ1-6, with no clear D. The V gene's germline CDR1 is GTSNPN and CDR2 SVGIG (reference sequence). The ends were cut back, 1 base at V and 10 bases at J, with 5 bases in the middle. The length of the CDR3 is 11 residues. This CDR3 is CAWSGGSPLHF. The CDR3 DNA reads TGTGCCTGGAGTGGCGGATCACCCCTCCACTTT.

CDR3 DNA: TGTGCCAGCAGTCCAGGACAGAGCCGGGACCTTAATCAGCCCCAGCATTTT. This translates into CASSPGQSRDLNQPQHF. The V and J genes are TRBV6-2 or TRBV6-3 and TRBJ1-5; D perhaps matches TRBD1 (6 bases). This CDR3 spans 17 amino acids. V lost 5 bases and J 4 bases, leaving 21 bases between the germline ends. Germline V lookup: CDR1 MNHEY, CDR2 SVGEGT.

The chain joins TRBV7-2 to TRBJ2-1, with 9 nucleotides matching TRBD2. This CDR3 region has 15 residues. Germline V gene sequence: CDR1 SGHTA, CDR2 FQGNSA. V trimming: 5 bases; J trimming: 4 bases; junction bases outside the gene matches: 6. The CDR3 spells CASSPWTSAYNEQFF. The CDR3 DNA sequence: TGTGCCAGCAGCCCGTGGACTAGCGCTTACAATGAGCAGTTCTTC.

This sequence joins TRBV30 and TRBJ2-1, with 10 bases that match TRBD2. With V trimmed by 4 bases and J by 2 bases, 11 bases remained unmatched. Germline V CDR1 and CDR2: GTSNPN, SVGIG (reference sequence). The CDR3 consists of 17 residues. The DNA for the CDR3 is TGTGCCTGGAAACGACGGTTCGGGACTAGCGCCTACAATGAGCAGTTCTTC. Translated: CAWKRRFGTSAYNEQFF.

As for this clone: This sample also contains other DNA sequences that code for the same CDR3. CDR3 protein: CASSLQGYGYTF. CDR3 nucleotide sequence: TGTGCCAGCAGTTTACAGGGCTATGGCTACACCTTC. The chain employs TRBV28 and TRBJ1-2, with D possibly being TRBD1 (5 bases). The CDR3 has 12 amino acids. In germline, CDR1 is MDHEN, CDR2 SYDVKM. The V end was cut by 2 bases, the J end by 4 bases, with 5 bases between.

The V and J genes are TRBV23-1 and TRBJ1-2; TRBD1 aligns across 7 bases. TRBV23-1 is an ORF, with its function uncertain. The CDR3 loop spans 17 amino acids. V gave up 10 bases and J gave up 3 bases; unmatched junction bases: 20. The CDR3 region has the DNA TGCGCCAACGCAAAGGGACAGCGGGCGCGAATCCACTATGGCTACACCTTC. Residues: CANAKGQRARIHYGYTF.

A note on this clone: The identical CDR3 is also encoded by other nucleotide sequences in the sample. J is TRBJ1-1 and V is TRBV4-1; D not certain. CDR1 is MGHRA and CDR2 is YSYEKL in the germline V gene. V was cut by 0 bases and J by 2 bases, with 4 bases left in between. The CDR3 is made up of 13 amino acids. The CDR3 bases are TGCGCCAGCAGCCAAGACCGAAACACTGAAGCTTTCTTT. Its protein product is CASSQDRNTEAFF.

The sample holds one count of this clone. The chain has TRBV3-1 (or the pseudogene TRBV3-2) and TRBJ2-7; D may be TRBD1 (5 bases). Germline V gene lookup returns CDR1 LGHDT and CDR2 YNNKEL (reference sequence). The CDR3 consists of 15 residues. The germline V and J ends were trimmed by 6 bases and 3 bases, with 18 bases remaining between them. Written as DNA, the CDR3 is TGTGCCAGCAGGGGCGTAAAGGACAACAACTACGAGCAGTACTTC. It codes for CASRGVKDNNYEQYF.

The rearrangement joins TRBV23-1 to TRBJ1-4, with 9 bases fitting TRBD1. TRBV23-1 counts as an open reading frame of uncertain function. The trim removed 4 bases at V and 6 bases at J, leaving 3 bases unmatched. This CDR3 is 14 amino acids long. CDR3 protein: CASSRTGGDEKLFF. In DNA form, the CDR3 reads TGCGCCAGCAGTCGAACAGGGGGCGATGAAAAACTGTTTTTT.

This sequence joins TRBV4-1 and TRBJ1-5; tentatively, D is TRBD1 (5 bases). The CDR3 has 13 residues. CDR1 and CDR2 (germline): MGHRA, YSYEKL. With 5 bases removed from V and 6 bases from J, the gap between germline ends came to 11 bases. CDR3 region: CASSYRWGQPQHF. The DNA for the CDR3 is TGCGCCAGCAGCTACAGGTGGGGTCAGCCCCAGCATTTT.

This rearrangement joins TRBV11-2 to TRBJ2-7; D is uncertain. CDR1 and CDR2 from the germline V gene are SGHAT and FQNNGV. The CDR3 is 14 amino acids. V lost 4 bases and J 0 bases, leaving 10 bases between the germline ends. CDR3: CASSSQPASYEQYF. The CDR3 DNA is TGTGCCAGCAGCTCGCAGCCGGCCTCCTACGAGCAGTACTTC. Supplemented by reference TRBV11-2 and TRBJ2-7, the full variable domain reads EAGVAQSPRYKIIEKRQSVAFWCNPISGHATLYWYQQILGQGPKLLIQFQNNGVVDDSQLPKDRFSAERLKGVDSTLKIQPAKLEDSAVYLCASSSQPASYEQYFGPGTRLTVT.